The 26 T cell receptor beta chains reported below all come from one sample, sequenced in a study of T cells expressing NK-cell markers. For each CDR3 protein, TCRdb gives one entry from its re-call of the 5' RACE reads, without DNA. This sample contains fewer than 200,000 distinct CDR3 sequences. Sequencing used blood T cells: a sorted CD56 or NKG2C T cell subset, CD4+ or CD8+ T cells, or bulk PBMC T cells (not recorded which). These receptors were taken from a woman between 18 and 70 years old in good health.

The chain has TRBV9 and TRBJ2-1; absent DNA, TCRdb's TRBD1 call cannot be checked. The CDR3 has 15 residues. Germline V lookup: CDR1 SGDLS, CDR2 YYNGEE. CDR3 protein: CASSVEGSAYNEQFF.

V gene TRBV4-1 combines with J gene TRBJ2-3; TCRdb lists TRBD2, though no DNA is available to test this call. The CDR3 is made up of 18 amino acids. The V gene's germline CDR1 is MGHRA and CDR2 YSYEKL. The CDR3 here is CASSQMESSGRITDTQYF.

The chain couples TRBV24-1 to TRBJ2-1; the D call of TRBD1 rests on TCRdb alone, since no DNA is present to check it. The V gene's germline CDR1 is KGHDR and CDR2 SFDVKD. The CDR3 loop spans 15 amino acids. The chain's CDR3 is CATSTPASTHNEQFF.

The V gene is TRBV2, the J gene TRBJ2-3; TCRdb's D gene call, TRBD2, goes unchecked for lack of DNA. There are 17 residues in the CDR3. Germline V gene lookup returns CDR1 SNHLY and CDR2 FYNNEI. CDR3 residues: CASKPGTSGTSTDTQYF.

This chain links TRBV2 with TRBJ2-1; TCRdb designates TRBD2, a call that cannot be tested without DNA. The CDR3 runs to 17 residues. The germline V gene has CDR1 SNHLY and CDR2 FYNNEI. The CDR3 spells CASRRGLALSSYNEQFF. Full variable domain (outside the CDR3, taken from reference TRBV2 and TRBJ2-1): EPEVTQTPSHQVTQMGQEVILRCVPISNHLYFYWYRQILGQKVEFLVSFYNNEISEKSEIFDDQFSVERPDGSNFTLKIRSTKLEDSAMYFCASRRGLALSSYNEQFFGPGTRLTVL.

This chain uses TRBV2 with TRBJ2-7. Looked up from germline, CDR1 is SNHLY and CDR2 is FYNNEI. The CDR3 loop spans 11 amino acids. The CDR3 is CASANYYEQYF.

The rearrangement uses TRBV5-1 and TRBJ1-2; TCRdb selects TRBD1, and the lack of DNA leaves this call unchecked. Germline V CDR1 and CDR2: SGHRS, YFSETQ. This CDR3 contains 14 residues. CDR3 in amino acids: CASSLAATGVGYTF.

The chain recombines TRBV12-3 or TRBV12-4 with TRBJ2-5; TCRdb's D gene call, TRBD1, goes unchecked for lack of DNA. CDR3 size: 16 residues. The CDR3 here is CASSPLGLGAGETQYF.

The genes are TRBV15 and TRBJ1-1; TCRdb returns TRBD1, unconfirmable since there is no DNA. Germline V gene sequence: CDR1 LNHNV, CDR2 YYDKDF (reference sequence). CDR3 length equals 15 residues. This chain's CDR3 is CATSRAVSGHTEAFF.

The rearrangement uses TRBV20-1 and TRBJ2-3; TCRdb's D gene call, TRBD1, goes unchecked for lack of DNA. CDR1 is DFQATT and CDR2 is SNEGSKA in the germline V gene (reference sequence). This CDR3 comprises 16 residues. The CDR3 spells CSANSYAGGAADTQYF.

V is TRBV20-1 and J is TRBJ2-5; TCRdb names TRBD2, which stays unverified in the absence of DNA. The CDR3 consists of 14 residues. Germline V gene sequence: CDR1 DFQATT, CDR2 SNEGSKA (reference sequence). This CDR3 reads CSARNVGGGETQYF.

The chain couples TRBV20-1 to TRBJ2-7; TCRdb returns TRBD1, unconfirmable since there is no DNA. The CDR3 runs to 15 residues. Germline CDR1 reads DFQATT; CDR2 reads SNEGSKA (reference sequence). The CDR3 here is CSARNRVLASYEQYF.

The rearrangement links TRBV7-8 to TRBJ2-5; TCRdb designates TRBD2, a call that cannot be tested without DNA. Germline CDR1 is SGHVS and CDR2 is FQNEAQ. The CDR3 is 17 residues long. CDR3 in amino acids: CASSPGTSGGAEETQYF.

The gene calls are TRBV6-1 and TRBJ2-3; TCRdb proposes TRBD1, but this gene call is untestable without DNA. Germline V gene data show CDR1 as MNHNS and CDR2 as SASEGT. This CDR3 has 15 amino acids. The CDR3: CASRTRDESGHTQYF.

The rearrangement joins TRBV5-6 to TRBJ2-7; TCRdb picks TRBD1, but there is no DNA to check that call. Germline CDR1 is SGHDT and CDR2 is YYEEEE. This CDR3 spans 15 amino acids. CDR3 region: CASSHTRTGGYEQYF.

The V call is TRBV6-1, the J call TRBJ1-3; the D call of TRBD1 rests on TCRdb alone, since no DNA is present to check it. Germline CDR1 and CDR2: MNHNS and SASEGT. The CDR3 has 14 amino acids. The CDR3: CASSRTGAGNTIYF.

The chain joins TRBV12-3 or TRBV12-4 to TRBJ2-7; there is no DNA to check the TCRdb D call of TRBD2. This CDR3 contains 13 residues. The CDR3 region is CASSSLVGHEQYF.

This rearrangement joins TRBV5-1 to TRBJ2-1; TCRdb's D gene call, TRBD1, goes unchecked for lack of DNA. This CDR3 comprises 16 residues. Germline-derived CDR1 and CDR2 are SGHRS and YFSETQ. CDR3 region: CASSLGGTSTYNEQFF.

The chain employs TRBV5-6 and TRBJ1-5; TCRdb outputs TRBD1, but without DNA this stays unchecked. The CDR3 has 16 amino acids. Germline CDR1 SGHDT, CDR2 YYEEEE. CDR3: CASSLGGVGSNQPQHF. Full variable domain (remainder filled in from reference TRBV5-6 and TRBJ1-5): DAGVTQSPTHLIKTRGQQVTLRCSPKSGHDTVSWYQQALGQGPQFIFQYYEEEERQRGNFPDRFSGHQFPNYSSELNVNALLLGDSALYLCASSLGGVGSNQPQHFGDGTRLSIL.

The chain joins TRBV12-3 or TRBV12-4 to TRBJ2-7; TCRdb designates TRBD2, a call that cannot be tested without DNA. This CDR3 spans 16 amino acids. CDR3 sequence: CASSSLLAGGIYEQYF.

The chain links TRBV12-3 or TRBV12-4 to TRBJ1-2; the D call from TCRdb, TRBD1, cannot be confirmed without DNA. This CDR3 is built from 16 residues. The CDR3: CASRRDRGLSNYGYTF.

V and J are TRBV4-1 and TRBJ1-1; TCRdb gives TRBD1 as the D gene, but with no DNA this cannot be confirmed. In germline, CDR1 is MGHRA, CDR2 YSYEKL. This CDR3 has 17 residues. The chain's CDR3 is CASSQDIPRVRNTEAFF.

The chain links TRBV4-1 to TRBJ2-1; TCRdb's D call of TRBD2 is untestable without DNA. The CDR3 is 15 residues long. The germline V gene encodes CDR1 MGHRA and CDR2 YSYEKL. CDR3 sequence: CASRTQAGGYNEQFF.

J is TRBJ2-7 and V is TRBV20-1; with no DNA, the TCRdb D assignment of TRBD1 cannot be verified. In germline, CDR1 is DFQATT, CDR2 SNEGSKA (reference sequence). This CDR3 is built from 12 residues. CDR3 sequence reads: CVQRTAAYEQYF.

The chain recombines TRBV29-1 with TRBJ1-1. This CDR3 has 11 amino acids. Germline V lookup: CDR1 SQVTM, CDR2 ANQGSEA. The CDR3 sequence: CSPSTVTEAFF.

CDR3 residues: CASSVGSLVRQETQYF. The V gene is TRBV9, the J gene TRBJ2-5; TCRdb lists TRBD2, though no DNA is available to test this call. Germline CDR1 SGDLS, CDR2 YYNGEE. The CDR3 runs to 16 residues.